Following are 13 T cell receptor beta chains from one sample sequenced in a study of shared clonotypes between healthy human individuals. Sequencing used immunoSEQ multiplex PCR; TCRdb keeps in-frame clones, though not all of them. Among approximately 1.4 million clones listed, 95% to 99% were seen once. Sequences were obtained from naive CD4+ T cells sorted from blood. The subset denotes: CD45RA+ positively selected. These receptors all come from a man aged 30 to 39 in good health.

CDR3 in DNA: TGTGCCAGCAGTTCATCCGGGACAGGGGGCATGAGGACCCAGTACTTC. The encoded protein is CASSSSGTGGMRTQYF. The V gene is TRBV28, the J gene TRBJ2-5; 12 bases align to TRBD1. CDR1 is MDHEN, CDR2 SYDVKM, per germline. Trimming took 4 bases from V and 7 from J; bases not matched to a gene: 10. The CDR3 spans 16 residues.

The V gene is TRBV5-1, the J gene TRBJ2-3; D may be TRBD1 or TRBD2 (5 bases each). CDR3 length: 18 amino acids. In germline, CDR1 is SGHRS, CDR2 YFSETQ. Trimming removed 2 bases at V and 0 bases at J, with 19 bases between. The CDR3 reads CASSFSPGRLTSTDTQYF. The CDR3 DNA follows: TGCGCCAGCAGCTTTTCTCCGGGACGGCTAACTAGCACAGATACGCAGTATTTT. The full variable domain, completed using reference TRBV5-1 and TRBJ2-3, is KAGVTQTPRYLIKTRGQQVTLSCSPISGHRSVSWYQQTPGQGLQFLFEYFSETQRNKGNFPGRFSGRQFSNSRSEMNVSTLELGDSALYLCASSFSPGRLTSTDTQYFGPGTRLTVL.

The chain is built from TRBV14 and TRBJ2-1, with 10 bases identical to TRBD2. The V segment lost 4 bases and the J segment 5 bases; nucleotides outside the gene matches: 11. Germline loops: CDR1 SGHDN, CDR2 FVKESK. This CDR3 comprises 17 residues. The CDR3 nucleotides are TGTGCCAGCAGCCGTAGACTCTTAGCGGGAGGAGACAATGAGCAGTTCTTC. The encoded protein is CASSRRLLAGGDNEQFF.

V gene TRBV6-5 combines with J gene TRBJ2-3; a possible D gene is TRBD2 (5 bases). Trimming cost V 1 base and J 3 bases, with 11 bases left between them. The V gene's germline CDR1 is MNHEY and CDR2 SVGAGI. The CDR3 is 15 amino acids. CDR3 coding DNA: TGTGCCAGCAGTTACTTCGGGGTGAGGACAGATACGCAGTATTTT. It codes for CASSYFGVRTDTQYF.

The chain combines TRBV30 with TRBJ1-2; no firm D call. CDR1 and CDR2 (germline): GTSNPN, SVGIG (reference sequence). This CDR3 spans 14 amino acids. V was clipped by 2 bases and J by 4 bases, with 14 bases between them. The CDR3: CAWSPIGVLYGYTF. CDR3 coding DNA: TGTGCCTGGAGTCCGATCGGGGTTCTCTATGGCTACACCTTC.

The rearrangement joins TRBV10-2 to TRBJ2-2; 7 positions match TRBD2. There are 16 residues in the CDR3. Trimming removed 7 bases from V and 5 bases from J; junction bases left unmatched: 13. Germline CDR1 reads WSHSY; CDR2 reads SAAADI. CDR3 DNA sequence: TGCGCCAGCATGGGCCTCGCGGGAGTTGGTACCGGGGAGCTGTTTTTT. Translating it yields CASMGLAGVGTGELFF.

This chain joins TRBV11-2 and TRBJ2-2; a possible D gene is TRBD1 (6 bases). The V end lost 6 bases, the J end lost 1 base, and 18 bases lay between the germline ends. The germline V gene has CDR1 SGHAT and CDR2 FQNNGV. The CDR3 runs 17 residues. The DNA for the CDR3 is TGTGCCAGCAGGTTGCCCTTTGGGGGCAGGAACACCGGGGAGCTGTTTTTT. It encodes CASRLPFGGRNTGELFF.

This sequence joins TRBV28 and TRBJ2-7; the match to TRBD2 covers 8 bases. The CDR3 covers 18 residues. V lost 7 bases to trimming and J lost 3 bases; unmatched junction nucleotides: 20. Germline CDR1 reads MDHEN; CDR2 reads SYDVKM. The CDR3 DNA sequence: TGTGCCAGCATACCCCAAGCGGGAGTTGGGGTCTTTGACTACGAGCAGTACTTC. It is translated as CASIPQAGVGVFDYEQYF.

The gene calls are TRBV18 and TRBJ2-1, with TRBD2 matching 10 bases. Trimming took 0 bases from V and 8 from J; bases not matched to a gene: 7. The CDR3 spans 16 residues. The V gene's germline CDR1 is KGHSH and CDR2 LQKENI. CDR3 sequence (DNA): TGTGCCAGCTCACCACCCAGCGGGAGGGTAGAGCATGAGCAGTTCTTC. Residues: CASSPPSGRVEHEQFF.

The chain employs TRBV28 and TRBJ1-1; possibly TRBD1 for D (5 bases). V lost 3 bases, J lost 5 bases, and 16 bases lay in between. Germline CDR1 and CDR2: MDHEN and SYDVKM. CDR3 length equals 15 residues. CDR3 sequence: CASSFLGGERTEAFF. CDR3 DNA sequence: TGTGCCAGCAGTTTCCTTGGAGGGGAGAGAACTGAAGCTTTCTTT.

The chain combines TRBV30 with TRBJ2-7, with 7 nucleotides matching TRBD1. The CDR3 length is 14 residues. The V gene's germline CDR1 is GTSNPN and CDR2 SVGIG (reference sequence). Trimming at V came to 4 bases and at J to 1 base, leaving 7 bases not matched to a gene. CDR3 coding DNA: TGTGCCTGGAAACTCCGGGACAGATCCTACGAGCAGTACTTC. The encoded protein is CAWKLRDRSYEQYF.

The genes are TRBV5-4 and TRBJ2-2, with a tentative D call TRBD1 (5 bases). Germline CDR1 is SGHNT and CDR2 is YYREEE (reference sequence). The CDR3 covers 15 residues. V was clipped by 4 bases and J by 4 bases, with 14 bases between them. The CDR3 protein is CASSERGQTTGELFF. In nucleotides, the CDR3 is TGTGCCAGCAGCGAAAGAGGACAAACCACCGGGGAGCTGTTTTTT.

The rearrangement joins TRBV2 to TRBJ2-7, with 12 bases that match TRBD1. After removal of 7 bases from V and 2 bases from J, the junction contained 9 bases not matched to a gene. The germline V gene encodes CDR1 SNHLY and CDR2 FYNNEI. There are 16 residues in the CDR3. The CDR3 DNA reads TGTGCCAGCATGAGCAGTGGGACAGGGGGCACCTACGAGCAGTACTTC. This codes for CASMSSGTGGTYEQYF.